The 13 T cell receptor beta chains reported below all come from one sample, sequenced in a study of cytomegalovirus exposure and HLA in healthy donors. In the PCR, 60 Vbeta and 13 Jbeta primers were used. The data were produced by immunoSEQ multiplex PCR, yet TCRdb's version contains in-frame clones alone and is incomplete. Of approximately 200,000 clones in the sample, about four fifths were seen once. Sequences were obtained from PBMCs. Every receptor here comes from a girl between 10 and 17 years old in good health and CMV-seropositive.

The chain has TRBV6-5 and TRBJ2-3; 7 bases are shared with TRBD2. Germline CDR1 and CDR2: MNHEY and SVGAGI. The CDR3 loop spans 14 amino acids. The ends lost 7 bases at V and 4 bases at J; junction bases unmatched: 8. The CDR3 loop reads CASTLAGGADTQYF. Here the CDR3 DNA reads TGTGCCAGCACCTTAGCGGGTGGAGCAGATACGCAGTATTTT.

The chain joins TRBV25-1 to TRBJ1-2; D call uncertain. The V and J ends lost 1 base and 7 bases respectively, with 13 bases between them. The CDR3 length is 14 residues. Germline V gene data show CDR1 as MGHDK and CDR2 as SYGVNS. The CDR3 loop is CASSESPPGFGYTF. The CDR3 coding sequence is TGTGCCAGCAGTGAATCCCCGCCCGGGTTTGGCTACACCTTC.

There are a few counts of this clone. The chain uses TRBV19 and TRBJ1-5, with 8 bases matching TRBD1. This CDR3 spans 15 amino acids. V lost 3 bases to trimming and J lost 2 bases; unmatched junction nucleotides: 3. Germline loops: CDR1 LNHDA, CDR2 SQIVND (reference sequence). The CDR3 bases are TGTGCCAGTAGTATTCAGGGGGCCGGCAATCAGCCCCAGCATTTT. Encoded protein: CASSIQGAGNQPQHF.

This rearrangement joins TRBV4-3 to TRBJ1-2, with 7 bases aligning to TRBD1. Unmatched junction bases numbered 15, after V lost 4 bases and J lost 1 base. Per the germline V gene, CDR1 is LGHNA and CDR2 is YSLEER. This CDR3 has 18 amino acids. The CDR3 sequence is CASSLIGVWTGGNYGYTF. For the CDR3, the DNA is TGCGCCAGCAGCCTGATAGGGGTGTGGACAGGCGGTAACTATGGCTACACCTTC.

The J gene is TRBJ2-7, the V gene TRBV6-1; D not certain. The CDR3 extends over 13 amino acids. Per germline, CDR1 MNHNS and CDR2 SASEGT. Trimming took 11 bases from V and 2 from J, leaving 16 bases between them. The CDR3 DNA reads as TGTGCCGGCCAGACTGAGACGACCTACGAGCAGTACTTC. As protein: CAGQTETTYEQYF.

The genes are TRBV18 and TRBJ2-1; TRBD2 aligns across 14 bases. The CDR3 is 18 amino acids. Losses at the gene ends were 4 bases for V and 4 bases for J; bases not matched to a gene: 9. The V gene's germline CDR1 is KGHSH and CDR2 LQKENI. The CDR3 is CASSRGLAGAKSYNEQFF. CDR3 bases: TGTGCCAGCTCACGGGGACTAGCGGGGGCCAAAAGTTACAATGAGCAGTTCTTC.

The chain's CDR3 is CASSPDRAQETQYF. The CDR3 nucleotides read TGTGCCAGCAGTCCAGACAGGGCCCAAGAGACCCAGTACTTC. J is TRBJ2-5 and V is TRBV7-2; 7 bases fit TRBD1. CDR3 length: 14 amino acids. V dropped 6 bases and J dropped 1; count of bases not matched to a gene: 5. Looked up from germline, CDR1 is SGHTA and CDR2 is FQGNSA.

The chain has TRBV12-5 and TRBJ1-2; no clear D. Germline V lookup: CDR1 LGHNT, CDR2 FRNRAP. The V and J ends lost 10 bases and 0 bases respectively, with 12 bases between them. This CDR3 is built from 13 residues. The CDR3 DNA is TGTGCTACGGGTCGGTCCCCTAACTATGGCTACACCTTC. Protein sequence: CATGRSPNYGYTF.

This sequence joins TRBV7-2 and TRBJ2-1; 11 nucleotides line up with TRBD2. The CDR3 has 15 amino acids. Germline trimming cut 2 bases from V and 8 bases from J; bases unmatched to any gene: 5. Germline V gene data show CDR1 as SGHTA and CDR2 as FQGNSA. The CDR3 sequence is CASSLYSGGAYEQFF. CDR3 DNA sequence: TGTGCCAGCAGCTTATATAGCGGGGGGGCCTATGAGCAGTTCTTC.

The chain carries TRBV27 and TRBJ2-5; 8 bases fit TRBD2. The V segment lost 0 bases and the J segment 5 bases; nucleotides outside the gene matches: 11. Germline CDR1 and CDR2: MNHEY and SMNVEV (reference sequence). This CDR3 has 17 residues. The CDR3 region is CASSLSYGGLATETQYF. CDR3 sequence (DNA): TGTGCCAGCAGTTTATCGTATGGTGGACTAGCCACGGAGACCCAGTACTTC.

The chain links TRBV19 to TRBJ2-3; the match to TRBD2 covers 9 bases. The CDR3 has 14 amino acids. The germline V gene encodes CDR1 LNHDA and CDR2 SQIVND (reference sequence). J lost 2 bases, V lost 7 bases, and 4 bases had no gene match. The CDR3 DNA reads as TGTGCCAGTAAAGTAGCGGGGGTCACAGATACGCAGTATTTT. It encodes CASKVAGVTDTQYF.

This clone was picked up a small number of times. The chain is built from TRBV19 and TRBJ2-1, with D perhaps TRBD1 (5 bases). CDR3 size: 17 residues. With 1 base removed from V and 2 bases from J, the gap between germline ends came to 15 bases. The germline CDR1 and CDR2 sequences are LNHDA and SQIVND (reference sequence). The CDR3 DNA reads as TGTGCCAGTAGTATAGGGGGCATTCAGCCACCCTACAATGAGCAGTTCTTC. Its protein is CASSIGGIQPPYNEQFF. Full variable domain (missing parts from reference TRBV19 and TRBJ2-1): DGGITQSPKYLFRKEGQNVTLSCEQNLNHDAMYWYRQDPGQGLRLIYYSQIVNDFQKGDIAEGYSVSREKKESFPLTVTSAQKNPTAFYLCASSIGGIQPPYNEQFFGPGTRLTVL.

This CDR3 reads CASSDIPNSPLHF. As DNA, the CDR3 is TGTGCCAGCAGTGACATTCCCAATTCACCCCTCCACTTT. The rearrangement links TRBV2 to TRBJ1-6; D uncertain. The CDR3 sequence is 13 residues long. The ends were cut back, 3 bases at V and 7 bases at J, with 7 bases in the middle. The germline CDR1 and CDR2 sequences are SNHLY and FYNNEI. Variable domain in full (rest from reference TRBV2 and TRBJ1-6): EPEVTQTPSHQVTQMGQEVILRCVPISNHLYFYWYRQILGQKVEFLVSFYNNEISEKSEIFDDQFSVERPDGSNFTLKIRSTKLEDSAMYFCASSDIPNSPLHFGNGTRLTVT.